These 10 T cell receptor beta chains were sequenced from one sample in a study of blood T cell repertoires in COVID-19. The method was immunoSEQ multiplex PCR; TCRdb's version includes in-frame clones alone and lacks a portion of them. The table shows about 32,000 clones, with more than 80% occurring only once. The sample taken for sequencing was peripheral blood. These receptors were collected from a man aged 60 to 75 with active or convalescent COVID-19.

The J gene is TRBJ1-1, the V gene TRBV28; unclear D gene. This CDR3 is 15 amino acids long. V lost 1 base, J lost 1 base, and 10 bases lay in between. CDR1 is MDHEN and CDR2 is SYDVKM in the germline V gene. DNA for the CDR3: TGTGCCAGCAGTTTATCGGCGGGTTGGAACACTGAAGCTTTCTTT. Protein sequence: CASSLSAGWNTEAFF.

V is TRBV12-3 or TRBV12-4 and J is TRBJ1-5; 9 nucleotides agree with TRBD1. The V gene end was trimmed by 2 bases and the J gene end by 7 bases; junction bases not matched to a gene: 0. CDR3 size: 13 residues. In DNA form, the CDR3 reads TGTGCCAGCAGTTTAACAGGGGGCCAGCCCCAGCATTTT. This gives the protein CASSLTGGQPQHF.

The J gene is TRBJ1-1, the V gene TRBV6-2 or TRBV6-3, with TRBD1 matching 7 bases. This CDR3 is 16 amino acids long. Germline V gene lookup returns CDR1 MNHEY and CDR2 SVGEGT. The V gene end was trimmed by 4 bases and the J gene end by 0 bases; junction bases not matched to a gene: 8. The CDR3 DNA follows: TGTGCCAGCAGTTCGTCGGCAGGGGGTCTGAACACTGAAGCTTTCTTT. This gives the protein CASSSSAGGLNTEAFF.

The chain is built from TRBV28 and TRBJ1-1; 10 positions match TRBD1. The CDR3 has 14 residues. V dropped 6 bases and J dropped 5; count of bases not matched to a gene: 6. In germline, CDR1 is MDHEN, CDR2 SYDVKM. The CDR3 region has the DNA TGTGCCAGCAGGAGACAGGGGGCACGGACTGAAGCTTTCTTT. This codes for CASRRQGARTEAFF.

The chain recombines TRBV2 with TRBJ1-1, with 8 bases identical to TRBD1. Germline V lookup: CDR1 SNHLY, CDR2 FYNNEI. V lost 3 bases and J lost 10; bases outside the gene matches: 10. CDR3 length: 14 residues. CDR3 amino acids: CASSEDRQGQAAFF. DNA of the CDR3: TGTGCCAGCAGTGAGGATCGACAGGGGCAGGCAGCTTTCTTT.

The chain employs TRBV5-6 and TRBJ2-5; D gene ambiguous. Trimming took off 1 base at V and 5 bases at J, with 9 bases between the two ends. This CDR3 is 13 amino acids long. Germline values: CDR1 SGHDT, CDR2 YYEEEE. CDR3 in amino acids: CASSLISAETQYF. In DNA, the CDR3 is TGTGCCAGCAGCTTGATCTCCGCGGAGACCCAGTACTTC.

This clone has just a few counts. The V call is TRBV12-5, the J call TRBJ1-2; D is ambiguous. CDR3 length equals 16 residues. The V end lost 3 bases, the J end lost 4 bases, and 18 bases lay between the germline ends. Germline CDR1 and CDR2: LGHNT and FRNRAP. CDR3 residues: CASGFSPSGRLYGYTF. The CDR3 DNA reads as TGTGCTAGTGGTTTTTCCCCCTCGGGGAGGCTCTATGGCTACACCTTC. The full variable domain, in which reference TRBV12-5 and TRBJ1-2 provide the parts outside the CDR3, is DARVTQTPRHKVTEMGQEVTMRCQPILGHNTVFWYRQTMMQGLELLAYFRNRAPLDDSGMPKDRFSAEMPDATLATLKIQPSEPRDSAVYFCASGFSPSGRLYGYTFGSGTRLTVV.

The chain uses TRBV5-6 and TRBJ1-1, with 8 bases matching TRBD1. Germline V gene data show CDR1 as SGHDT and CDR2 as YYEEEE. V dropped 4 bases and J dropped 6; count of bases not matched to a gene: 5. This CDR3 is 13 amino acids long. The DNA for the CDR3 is TGTGCCAGCAGCCTAGACAGGGGTCCTGAAGCTTTCTTT. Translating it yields CASSLDRGPEAFF.

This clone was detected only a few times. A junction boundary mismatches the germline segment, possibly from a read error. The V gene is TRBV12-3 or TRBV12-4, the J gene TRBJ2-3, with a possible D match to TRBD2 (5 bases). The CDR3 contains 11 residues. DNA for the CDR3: TGTGCCAGCAGTTTTAGGTGGGAGACGGTTTTT. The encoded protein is CASSFRWETVF.

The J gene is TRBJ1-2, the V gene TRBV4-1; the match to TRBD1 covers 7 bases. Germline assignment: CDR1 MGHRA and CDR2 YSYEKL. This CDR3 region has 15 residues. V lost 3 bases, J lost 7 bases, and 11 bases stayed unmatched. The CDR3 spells CASSQIDRVGLGYTF. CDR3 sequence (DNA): TGCGCCAGCAGCCAGATAGACAGGGTTGGGCTTGGCTACACCTTC.